The text below deals with one T cell receptor beta chain. The data stem from a study of T cell changes during pregnancy in multiple sclerosis. Sequenced by immunoSEQ multiplex PCR; TCRdb stores in-frame clones only, minus some. The sample holds tens of thousands of clones; around 89% are singletons and the top ten take 6.9%. Per the germline V gene, CDR1 is LGHNT and CDR2 is FRNRAP. The CDR3 has 14 residues. V was cut by 1 base and J by 3 bases, with 9 bases left in between. The material sequenced was CD8+ T cells from peripheral blood mononuclear cells, taken in the second trimester of pregnancy. The TCR comes from a female donor with multiple sclerosis, enrolled in a pregnancy study. The V and J genes are TRBV12-5 and TRBJ1-1; D gene ambiguous. CDR3 bases: TGTGCTAGTGGTTTGGCCCTCCTCCACACTGAAGCTTTCTTT. Protein product: CASGLALLHTEAFF.